The clone carrying this T cell receptor (beta chain) showed up just once. Its antigen remains unidentified. Per germline, CDR1 SNHLY and CDR2 FYNNEI. The CDR3 is 12 amino acids. V lost 4 bases and J 7 bases, leaving 8 bases between the germline ends. The ViraFEST assay expanded antigen-specific CD4+ T cells with viral peptide pools before sequencing. After around 10 days in culture, the CD4+ T cells were isolated. Participants received two doses of either the BNT162b2 or mRNA-1273 vaccine. Nucleocapsid antibodies were negative in the vaccine recipients, who had never had SARS-CoV-2 infection. Sequenced by immunoSEQ multiplex PCR; TCRdb stores in-frame clones only, minus some. The repertoire holds 20,000 to 25,000 clones, with about four fifths as singletons. These data originate in a study of vaccination effects on CD4 cells after COVID-19. Study in general: It was a median of 72 days after the second dose that post-vaccine samples were obtained.

Study results and caveats: The study, lacking early post-infection timepoints, had few convalescent patients.

The chain is built from TRBV2 and TRBJ1-5; D gene uncertain. This receptor was identified in a human donor who received a COVID-19 vaccine. Some clones in this sample may be carry-over from other donors' samples. The input for sequencing was CD4+ T cells from PBMCs cultured with SARS-CoV-2 spike peptides, taken after COVID-19 vaccination. The CDR3 is CASSGPRQPQHF. CDR3 nucleotide sequence: TGTGCCAGCAGTGGCCCCCGGCAGCCCCAGCATTTT.